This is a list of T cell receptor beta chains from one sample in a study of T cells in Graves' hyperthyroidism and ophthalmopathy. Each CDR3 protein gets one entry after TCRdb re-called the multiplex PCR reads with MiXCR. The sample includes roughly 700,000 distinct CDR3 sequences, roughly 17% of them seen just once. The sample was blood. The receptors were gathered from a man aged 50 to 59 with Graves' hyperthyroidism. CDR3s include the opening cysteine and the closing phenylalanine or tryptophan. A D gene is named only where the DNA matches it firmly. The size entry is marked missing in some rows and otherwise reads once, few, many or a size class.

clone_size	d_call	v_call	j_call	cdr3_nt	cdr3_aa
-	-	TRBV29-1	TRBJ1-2	TGCAGCGTTGACCTTACCGAACAGGGACGGTTTGGCTACACCTTC	CSVDLTEQGRFGYTF
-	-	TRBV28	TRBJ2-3	TGTGCCAGCAGGGATGATACGCAGTATTTT	CASRDDTQYF
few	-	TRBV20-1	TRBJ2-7	TGCAGTGCTAGGGGACGGCCGGGAGCCTCCTACGAGCAGTACTTC	CSARGRPGASYEQYF
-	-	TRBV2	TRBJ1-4	TGTGCCAGCAGTGCTGGGCTTAATGAAAAACTGTTTTTT	CASSAGLNEKLFF
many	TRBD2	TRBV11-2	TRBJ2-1	TGTGCCAGCAGCTTAGAGGCGCTAGCGGGGTTCAATGAGCAGTTCTTC	CASSLEALAGFNEQFF
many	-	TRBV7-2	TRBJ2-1	TGTGCCAGCAGCTTTTCGCTAGCTCCCCCACATGAGCAGTTCTTC	CASSFSLAPPHEQFF
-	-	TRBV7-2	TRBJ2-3	TGTGCCAGCAGCTCTTGGGAGTCGCGGTTTCCAGATACGCAGTATTTT	CASSSWESRFPDTQYF
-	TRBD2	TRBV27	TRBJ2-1	TGTGCCAGCAGGCCGGGAGGGCTCTACAATGAGCAGTCCTTC	CASRPGGLYNEQSF
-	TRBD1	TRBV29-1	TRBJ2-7	TGCAGCGTTGAAGAAGGACAGGGCTACGAGCAGTACTTC	CSVEEGQGYEQYF
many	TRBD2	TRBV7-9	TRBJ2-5	TGTGCCAGCAGCCCCCTGGGACTAGCGGGAGTGGAGACCCAGTACTTC	CASSPLGLAGVETQYF
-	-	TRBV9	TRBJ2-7	TGTGCCAGCAGCCCTCGCCGGGACAGTGGGAGGTACGAGCAGTACTTC	CASSPRRDSGRYEQYF
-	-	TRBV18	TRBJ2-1	TGTGCCACCAGCCCCCCTATAAACTACAATGAGCAGTTCTTC	CATSPPINYNEQFF
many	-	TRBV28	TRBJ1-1	TGTGCCAGCAGTATACTGAGAGCTAGGGACACTGAAGCTTTCTTT	CASSILRARDTEAFF
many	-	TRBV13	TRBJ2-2	TGTGCCAGCAGCTTAGGGAGCACCGGGGAGCTGTTTTTT	CASSLGSTGELFF
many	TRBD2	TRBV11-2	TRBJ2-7	TGTGCCAGCAGCGCGGAGGGACTATCCGAGCAGTACTTC	CASSAEGLSEQYF
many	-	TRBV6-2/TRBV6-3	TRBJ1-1	TGTGCCACGCAGCTCGACAGGTATGGCACTGAAGCTTTCTTT	CATQLDRYGTEAFF
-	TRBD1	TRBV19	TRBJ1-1	TGTGCCAGTATGTCAGGGGGTCGGACTGAAGCTTTCTTT	CASMSGGRTEAFF
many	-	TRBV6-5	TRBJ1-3	TGTGCCAGCAGTCAGCCCAGCTCTGGAAACACCATATATTTT	CASSQPSSGNTIYF
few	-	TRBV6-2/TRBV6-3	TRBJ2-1	TGTGCCAGCAGTTATAAGAGAGCATCCAATGAGCAGTTCTTC	CASSYKRASNEQFF
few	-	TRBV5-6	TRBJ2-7	TGTGCCAGCAGCTTGGAACAGCACTACGAGCAGTACTTC	CASSLEQHYEQYF
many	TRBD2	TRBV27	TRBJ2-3	TGTGCCAGCAGTTTGTGGAGCGGGGGGAGCACAGATACGCAGTATTTT	CASSLWSGGSTDTQYF
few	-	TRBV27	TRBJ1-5	TGTGCCAGCAGTTTATTGGCAGCCTCTCGTCAGCCCCAGCATTTT	CASSLLAASRQPQHF
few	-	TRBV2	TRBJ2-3	TGTGCCAGCAGTGTTAGTTCTGATACGCAGTATTTT	CASSVSSDTQYF
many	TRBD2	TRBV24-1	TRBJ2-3	TGTGCCACCAGTGATTTGGCGGGAGCAACAGATACGCAGTATTTT	CATSDLAGATDTQYF
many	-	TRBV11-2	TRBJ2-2	TGTGCCAGCAGCGGGGGGCGGGCCGGGGAGCTGTTTTTT	CASSGGRAGELFF
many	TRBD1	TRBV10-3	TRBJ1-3	TGTGCCATCGGAGAACCCGGACAGGCTGGAAACACCATATATTTT	CAIGEPGQAGNTIYF
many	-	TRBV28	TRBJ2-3	TGTGCCAGCAATGAGCCTAGCGTTGGTACAGATACGCAGTATTTT	CASNEPSVGTDTQYF
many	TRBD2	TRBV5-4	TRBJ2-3	TGTGCCAGCAGCTCCGGGACTAGCGGGAATAAAGATACGCAGTATTTT	CASSSGTSGNKDTQYF
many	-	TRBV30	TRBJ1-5	TGTGCCTGGAGCCCTCAAGGGGTAGGGGTTAATCAGCCCCAGCATTTT	CAWSPQGVGVNQPQHF
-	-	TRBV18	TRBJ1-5	TGTGCCAGCCCACCGGACAGCAATCAGCCCCAGCATTTT	CASPPDSNQPQHF
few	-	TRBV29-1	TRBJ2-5	TGCAGCGTTGGTCATAGGGGTCAAGAGACCCAGTACTTC	CSVGHRGQETQYF
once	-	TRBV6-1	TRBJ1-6	TGTGCCAGCACCCCGCGATCCATGAATTCACCCCTCCACTTT	CASTPRSMNSPLHF
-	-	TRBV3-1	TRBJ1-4	TGTGCCAGCAGCCTAGCGGTAACCGGGGTTGAAAAACTGTTTTTT	CASSLAVTGVEKLFF
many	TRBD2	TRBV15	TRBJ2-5	TGTGCCACCAGCAGAGATCGGACTAGCCAAGAGACCCAGTACTTC	CATSRDRTSQETQYF
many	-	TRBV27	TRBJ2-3	TGTGCCAGCAGTCTAATTGGAACTAGCACAGATACGCAGTATTTT	CASSLIGTSTDTQYF
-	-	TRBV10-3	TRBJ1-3	TGTGCCATCAACGGGAATGAGGGAAACACCATATATTTT	CAINGNEGNTIYF
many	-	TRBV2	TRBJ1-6	TGTGCCAGCAGGTCGGACAGATCAAATTCACCCCTCCACTTT	CASRSDRSNSPLHF
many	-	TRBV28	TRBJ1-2	TGTGCCAGCAGTTCCACTAACTATGGCTACACCTTC	CASSSTNYGYTF
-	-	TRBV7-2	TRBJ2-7	TGTGCCAGCGGCTTAACAGGGTACGAGCAGTACTTC	CASGLTGYEQYF
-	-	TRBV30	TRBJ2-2	TGTGCCTGGAGTCAAAGTGACAGGCTGTTTTTT	CAWSQSDRLFF
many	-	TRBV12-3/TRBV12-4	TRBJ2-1	TGTGCCAGCAGTATTGAGCTGATGGTTGAGCAGTTCTTC	CASSIELMVEQFF
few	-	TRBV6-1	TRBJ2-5	TGTGCCAGCAGACCGACTCAGGGCCCGGAGAAGACCCAGTACTTC	CASRPTQGPEKTQYF
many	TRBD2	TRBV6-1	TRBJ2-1	TGTGCCAGCAGTCCGGGCGGGAGTACGCGAAATGAGCAGTTCTTC	CASSPGGSTRNEQFF
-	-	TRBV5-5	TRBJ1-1	TGTGCCAGCAGCCCCGGGTCCGGATACATGAACACTGAAGCTTTCTTT	CASSPGSGYMNTEAFF
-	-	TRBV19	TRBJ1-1	TGTGCCAGTAGTATAGGTAGTCGTGGAGGGGCCACTGAAGCTTTCTTT	CASSIGSRGGATEAFF
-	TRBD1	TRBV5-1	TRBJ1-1	TGCGCCAGCAGCAACCAGGGGGCCACTGAAGCTTTCTTT	CASSNQGATEAFF
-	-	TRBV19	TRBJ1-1	TGTGCCAGTACCCCACAGGCGAACACTGAAGCTTTCTTT	CASTPQANTEAFF
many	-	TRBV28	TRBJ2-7	TGTGCCAGCAGTTGGACCGGACTGATCTACGAGCAGTACTTC	CASSWTGLIYEQYF
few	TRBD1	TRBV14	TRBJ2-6	TGTGCCAGCAGCCAAGGCGGGACAGGGGGCGCTGGGGCCAACGTCCTGACTTTC	CASSQGGTGGAGANVLTF
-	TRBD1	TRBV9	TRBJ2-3	TGTGCCAGCAGCGAGGCCGGGACAGGGGGCACAGATACGCAGTATTTT	CASSEAGTGGTDTQYF
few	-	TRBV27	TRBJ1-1	TGTGCCAGCCGGTGGACATTCTTAAACACTGAAGCTTTCTTT	CASRWTFLNTEAFF
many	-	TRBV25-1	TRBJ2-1	TGTGCCAGCAGTGTGCCCAGATACAATGAGCAGTTCTTC	CASSVPRYNEQFF
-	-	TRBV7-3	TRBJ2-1	TGTGCCAGCAGCGCCCCAGGGGTAGCAAGGAATGAGCAGTTCTTC	CASSAPGVARNEQFF
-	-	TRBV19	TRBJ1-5	TGTGCCAGCAGGACAGCTCCCCATCAGCCCCAGCATTTT	CASRTAPHQPQHF
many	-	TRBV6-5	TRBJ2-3	TGTGCCAGCAGTTACGACATAAATACGCAGTATTTT	CASSYDINTQYF
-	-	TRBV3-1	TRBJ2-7	TGTGCCAGCAGCCAAGTCTCACGAGAGCAGTACTTC	CASSQVSREQYF